These T cell receptor beta chains were read from a single sample in a study of blood T cell repertoires in COVID-19. Generated by immunoSEQ multiplex PCR, the TCRdb table keeps only in-frame clones and is missing some. Altogether 250,000 or so clones are present, 70% to 85% being singletons, with the ten largest covering about 3.1%. What was sequenced was peripheral blood. These receptor sequences come from an elderly woman with acute or convalescent COVID-19. CDR3s include the opening cysteine and the closing phenylalanine or tryptophan. A D gene is named only where the DNA matches it firmly. The listing skips clone size in some rows; elsewhere it reads once, few, many or a size class.

V	J	size	D	DNA	CDR3
TRBV9	TRBJ2-7	once	TRBD1	TGTGCCAGCAGCCCGGGACAGGGCCCACAGAAGCAGTACTTC	CASSPGQGPQKQYF
TRBV28	TRBJ2-2	NA	TRBD2	TGTGCCAGCAGTTTGGCGGGGGCGAACACCGGGGAGCTGTTTTTT	CASSLAGANTGELFF
TRBV7-9	TRBJ1-4	NA	TRBD1	TGTGCCAGCAGCCCCTGGGACAGGAGGAATGAAAAACTGTTTTTT	CASSPWDRRNEKLFF
TRBV7-2	TRBJ2-5	NA	TRBD1	TGTGCCAGCAGCCCAAGGACAGGGCGGAGAGAGACCCAGTACTTC	CASSPRTGRRETQYF
TRBV4-1	TRBJ2-1	NA	TRBD2	TGCGCCAGCAGCCGGGGACTAGCGGGAGGTCGTGAGCAGTTCTTC	CASSRGLAGGREQFF
TRBV5-1	TRBJ2-6	NA	NA	TGCGCCAGCAGCTTGGAGGGGCGAAGCTCTGGGGCCAACGTCCTGACTTTC	CASSLEGRSSGANVLTF
TRBV29-1	TRBJ1-2	NA	TRBD1	TGCAGCGTCGGCGACAGGGGGATAGCTAGTGGCTACACCTTC	CSVGDRGIASGYTF
TRBV12-3/TRBV12-4	TRBJ2-2	NA	NA	TGTGCCAGCAGTTTTTCAGGGACCGGGGAGCTGTTTTTT	CASSFSGTGELFF
TRBV2	TRBJ2-7	once	NA	TGTGCCAGCAGTGAAGCGTTTACAGGAAACGAGCAGTACTTC	CASSEAFTGNEQYF
TRBV10-3	TRBJ2-1	NA	TRBD2	TGTGCCATCAGTAAATCTGACGCTATCAGCGGGAGTGGCAATGAGCAGTTCTTC	CAISKSDAISGSGNEQFF
TRBV23-1	TRBJ1-2	NA	NA	TGCGCCAGCAGTCACTTACAAGGACAGCTTACGGCCCGTGGCTACACCTTC	CASSHLQGQLTARGYTF
TRBV11-3	TRBJ2-1	NA	TRBD2	TGTGCCAGCAGCAACCGGACTAGCGGGGCATCCGGCAATGAGCAGTTCTTC	CASSNRTSGASGNEQFF
TRBV10-3	TRBJ2-2	NA	NA	TGTGCCATCAGCCCCTCGGGGGGCATTGGGGAGCTGTTTTTT	CAISPSGGIGELFF
TRBV11-2	TRBJ1-2	NA	NA	TGTGCCAGCAGCTTAGATGGGGCAGGGGTTGGCTACACCTTC	CASSLDGAGVGYTF
TRBV6-1	TRBJ2-4	NA	NA	TGTGCCAGCAGTGAAGCGGCAGGGGCAACTCTTGTAGCCAAAAACATTCAGTACTTC	CASSEAAGATLVAKNIQYF
TRBV5-1	TRBJ1-1	few	NA	TGCGCCAGCAGCTTGGCCGGACAGACGAACACTGAAGCTTTCTTT	CASSLAGQTNTEAFF
TRBV30	TRBJ1-5	NA	TRBD1	TGTGCCTGGAGTAGTGGGACAGGGCATCAGCCCCAGCATTTT	CAWSSGTGHQPQHF
TRBV6-5	TRBJ1-3	once	NA	TGTGCCAGCAAGGTCGTCGAGCGGGGAAACACCATATATTTT	CASKVVERGNTIYF
TRBV29-1	TRBJ2-5	NA	TRBD2	TGCAGCGTCGGGACTAGCGGGAGGGCAGTGGAGACCCAGTACTTC	CSVGTSGRAVETQYF
TRBV5-1	TRBJ1-4	NA	NA	TGCGCCAGCAGCGTGGGCCCAGGGGAAAAACTGTTTTTT	CASSVGPGEKLFF
TRBV19	TRBJ2-6	few	NA	TGTGCCAGCCGCAGCCGAGGGGGTACTGGGGCCAACGTCCTGACTTTC	CASRSRGGTGANVLTF
TRBV20-1	TRBJ2-7	NA	NA	TGCAGTGCGCGGGGACTCACGGAGCAGTACTTC	CSARGLTEQYF
TRBV29-1	TRBJ1-2	once	NA	TGCAGCGTTGTGGGGAGTCCGTCAGCTAACTATGGCTACACCTTC	CSVVGSPSANYGYTF
TRBV6-6	TRBJ2-1	NA	TRBD2	TGTGCCAGCAGTCCGGGGACTAGCGGGGGCCCCTCCTACAATGAGCAGTTCTTC	CASSPGTSGGPSYNEQFF
TRBV2	TRBJ2-3	NA	NA	TGTGCCAGCAGTGAGTCCGCAGATACGCAGTATTTT	CASSESADTQYF
TRBV7-9	TRBJ2-5	once	NA	TGTGCCAGCAACTTCCCGGGGGAAGAGACCCAGTACTTC	CASNFPGEETQYF
TRBV7-2	TRBJ2-3	NA	NA	TGTGCCAGCAGCCCTAGGTTTGGCACAGATACGCAGTATTTT	CASSPRFGTDTQYF
TRBV7-2	TRBJ2-7	NA	TRBD1	TGTGCCAGCAGCTTCCGACAGGGGAGCTCCTACGAGCAGTACTTC	CASSFRQGSSYEQYF
TRBV2	TRBJ1-6	NA	NA	TGTGCCAGCAGTGAATTCAGGACAGCTAATTCACCCCTCCACTTT	CASSEFRTANSPLHF
TRBV11-1	TRBJ2-7	NA	NA	TGTGCCAGCAGCTTAGACGGCGAGCAGTACTTC	CASSLDGEQYF
TRBV5-1	TRBJ1-3	NA	NA	TGCGCCAGCAGCTTGGATTACTCTGGAAACACCATATATTTT	CASSLDYSGNTIYF
TRBV11-1	TRBJ2-1	NA	NA	TGTGCCAGCAGCCCGGCCCTCGGACAGTACAATGAGCAGTTCTTC	CASSPALGQYNEQFF
TRBV5-1	TRBJ2-1	NA	NA	TGCGCCAGCAGCGGATCCGGGACACTTATCGAAGAGCAGTTCTTC	CASSGSGTLIEEQFF
TRBV7-8	TRBJ2-5	NA	TRBD1	TGTGCCAGCAGCTTAGACAGGGGGCAAGAGACCCAGTACTTC	CASSLDRGQETQYF
TRBV3-1/TRBV3-2	TRBJ2-7	NA	TRBD2	TGTGCCAGCAGCCAAGCGGCCGGACTAGCGGGAGAGTACGAGCAGTACTTC	CASSQAAGLAGEYEQYF
TRBV5-1	TRBJ1-6	NA	NA	TGCGCCAGCAGCCCGGTGGGGGGGGAAAATTCACCCCTCCACTTT	CASSPVGGENSPLHF
TRBV15	TRBJ2-5	NA	TRBD2	TGTGCCACCAGCTTTCGACTAGCGGGAATAGAGACCCAGTACTTC	CATSFRLAGIETQYF
TRBV19	TRBJ2-3	NA	TRBD2	TGTGCCAGTAGTATGGGTACCGGGACTAGCGGGAGTTATACGCAGTATTTT	CASSMGTGTSGSYTQYF
TRBV10-3	TRBJ1-1	few	NA	TGTGCCATCAGTGAGGAACAGTTCACTGAAGCTTTCTTT	CAISEEQFTEAFF
TRBV18	TRBJ2-7	NA	TRBD1	TGTGCCAGCTCACTCTTTCATTTGGACAGGAACTACGAGCAGTACTTC	CASSLFHLDRNYEQYF
TRBV5-6	TRBJ2-1	NA	TRBD2	TGTGCCACCACGCGGGGGGCATACAATGAGCAGTTCTTC	CATTRGAYNEQFF
TRBV5-5	TRBJ1-6	once	TRBD1	TGTGCCAGCGGATTAACACCCGGGACAGATAATTCACCCCTCCACTTT	CASGLTPGTDNSPLHF
TRBV11-2	TRBJ1-2	NA	TRBD1	TGTGCCAGCCGGACAGGAGAGAACTATGGCTACACCTTC	CASRTGENYGYTF
TRBV2	TRBJ2-5	NA	NA	TGTGCCAGCAGTCTGTCGGGGGGCTTGGAGACCCAGTACTTC	CASSLSGGLETQYF
TRBV14	TRBJ1-1	once	NA	TGTGCCAGCAGCCACGACTTGGGCACTGAAGCTTTCTTT	CASSHDLGTEAFF
TRBV11-2	TRBJ2-1	NA	NA	TGTGCCAGCAGCTTCCGCCTAGCCGGGATATACAATGAGCAGTTCTTC	CASSFRLAGIYNEQFF
TRBV6-1	TRBJ1-4	once	NA	TGTGCCAGCAGTGAAGCTCGGGGGTTTGGGGAAAAACTGTTTTTT	CASSEARGFGEKLFF
TRBV10-1	TRBJ2-1	NA	NA	TGCGCCAGCAGTGAGCTGGACACGAGCTCCTACAATGAGCAGTTCTTC	CASSELDTSSYNEQFF
TRBV7-2	TRBJ2-7	few	TRBD1	TGTGCCAGCAGCTTGACAGGGACGATCTACGAGCAGTACTTC	CASSLTGTIYEQYF
TRBV27	TRBJ1-2	NA	NA	TGTGCCAGCAGTTTGCGGTTTGGGACACTTGCTAACTATGGCTACACCTTC	CASSLRFGTLANYGYTF
TRBV29-1	TRBJ2-7	NA	NA	TGCAGCGTTGAAGGGCAGGGGGGTTACGAGCAGTACTTC	CSVEGQGGYEQYF
TRBV2	TRBJ2-1	NA	NA	TGTGCCAGCACCCAATTCGAGATGGATGAGCAGTTCTTC	CASTQFEMDEQFF
TRBV15	TRBJ2-1	NA	NA	TGTGCCACCAGCACCGCCGTAGATGGGGGCATTCCGCAGTTCTTC	CATSTAVDGGIPQFF